The next 25 T cell receptor beta chains were all read from a single sample in a study of Graves' ophthalmopathy and Graves' hyperthyroidism. Amplification of TCR beta CDR3 regions used RNA transcripts. HTBI primers primed a first-round RT-PCR, and a second-round multiplex PCR followed. MiXCR, run by TCRdb on the multiplex PCR reads, gives a single entry per CDR3 protein. The repertoire consists of some 520,000 distinct CDR3 sequences, with around 15% occurring once and the leading ten covering more than 8.5%. The sample taken for sequencing was blood. The receptors come from a woman aged 30 to 39 with Graves' ophthalmopathy.

This clonotype was observed at least ten times. The chain carries TRBV6-5 and TRBJ2-7; 8 positions match TRBD2. The CDR3 is 17 amino acids. The V segment lost 0 bases and the J segment 6 bases; nucleotides outside the gene matches: 13. Per germline, CDR1 MNHEY and CDR2 SVGAGI. The CDR3 nucleotides read TGTGCCAGCAGTTACTCCGCGACTAGCGAAGCACCTATCGAGCAGTACTTC. It yields the protein CASSYSATSEAPIEQYF.

This clonotype was seen only a few times. Given a much more abundant clone one base away, this may be a read error. This chain connects TRBV20-1 to TRBJ2-7; a weak D match, TRBD2 (5 bases). The V end lost 3 bases, the J end lost 3 bases, and 18 bases lay between the germline ends. In germline, CDR1 is DFQATT, CDR2 SNEGSKA (reference sequence). The CDR3 loop spans 15 amino acids. The CDR3 is CSASSIRGGVYEQYV. CDR3 coding DNA: TGCAGTGCTAGTTCGATTCGGGGTGGAGTCTACGAGCAGTACGTC.

Concerning this clonotype itself: A much larger clone is a single base away; this may be a read error. This chain uses TRBV28 with TRBJ2-7; D unresolved. Germline V gene lookup returns CDR1 MDHEN and CDR2 SYDVKM. CDR3 size: 14 residues. This chain's CDR3 is CASRSLKRPYGQYF. The CDR3 bases are TGTGCCAGCAGAAGTTTGAAGAGACCCTACGGGCAGTACTTC.

The V and J genes are TRBV12-3 or TRBV12-4 and TRBJ2-5, with D perhaps TRBD1 (5 bases). V was cut by 5 bases and J by 4 bases, with 14 bases left in between. The CDR3 has 14 amino acids. The CDR3 loop is CASSPTTGTETQYF. CDR3 coding DNA: TGTGCCAGCAGTCCGACAACAGGAACAGAGACCCAGTACTTC.

This clonotype was counted ten times or more. The chain is built from TRBV6-2 or TRBV6-3 and TRBJ1-1, with 9 bases lining up with TRBD1. This CDR3 spans 13 amino acids. Trimming removed 7 bases from V and 5 bases from J; junction bases left unmatched: 5. CDR1 is MNHEY, CDR2 SVGEGT, per germline. The CDR3 sequence: CASTGQGKTEAFF. The CDR3 DNA reads TGTGCCAGCACCGGACAGGGGAAGACTGAAGCTTTCTTT.

This clonotype was picked up many times. V usage is TRBV2 and J usage is TRBJ2-4; TRBD2 matches 10 bases. V shed 8 bases and J 7 bases; nucleotides not matched to a gene: 11. This CDR3 contains 15 residues. Germline CDR1 and CDR2: SNHLY and FYNNEI. The CDR3: CASRRTTSGTNIQYF. The CDR3, as DNA: TGTGCCAGCCGCCGAACAACTAGCGGGACCAACATTCAGTACTTC.

This clonotype occurred many times. The rearrangement joins TRBV28 to TRBJ2-7; 7 nucleotides agree with TRBD1. J was trimmed by 3 bases and V by 6 bases; bases with no gene match: 5. The CDR3 consists of 13 residues. Germline-derived CDR1 and CDR2 are MDHEN and SYDVKM. The CDR3 DNA follows: TGTGCCAGCAGGGACAGGCCTAACTACGAGCAGTACTTC. Encoded protein: CASRDRPNYEQYF.

This clonotype has only a few counts. This chain joins TRBV4-1 and TRBJ2-7; perhaps TRBD2 as D (6 bases). V shed 0 bases and J shed 2 bases, with 14 bases lying between them. From germline, CDR1 is MGHRA and CDR2 YSYEKL. The CDR3 has 16 amino acids. The CDR3 region is CASSQEFASDPYEQYF. The DNA of the CDR3 is TGCGCCAGCAGCCAAGAATTTGCTAGCGACCCCTACGAGCAGTACTTC.

This clonotype was detected ten times or more. The chain is built from TRBV5-1 and TRBJ2-2; D not resolved. CDR1 is SGHRS, CDR2 YFSETQ, per germline. Trimming stripped 7 bases from V and 2 bases from J, with 18 bases between. This CDR3 is built from 16 residues. CDR3 in amino acids: CASRLNSGLNTGELFF. In nucleotides, the CDR3 is TGCGCCAGCCGCCTGAACTCCGGCCTAAACACCGGGGAGCTGTTTTTT.

CDR3 sequence: CASSYSNQQYF. CDR3 sequence (DNA): TGTGCCAGCAGTTACTCGAATCAGCAGTACTTC. V usage is TRBV6-2 or TRBV6-3 and J usage is TRBJ2-7; D uncertain. Between the trimmed V and J ends, which lost 0 bases and 8 bases, there was a span of 5 bases. The length of the CDR3 is 11 residues. Germline-derived CDR1 and CDR2 are MNHEY and SVGEGT.

This clonotype was detected many times. V usage is TRBV2 and J usage is TRBJ1-5; D uncertain. The CDR3 totals 12 residues. Trimming removed 6 bases from V and 7 bases from J, with 10 bases in between. Germline V CDR1 and CDR2: SNHLY, FYNNEI. CDR3 DNA sequence: TGTGCCAGCAGCACACGGAGGCAGCCCCAGCATTTT. Translation gives CASSTRRQPQHF.

This clonotype was seen many times. The chain is built from TRBV12-3 or TRBV12-4 and TRBJ2-2; no clear D. V was trimmed by 6 bases and J by 4 bases, leaving 12 bases between them. CDR3 size: 14 residues. CDR3 sequence reads: CASRIRQSTGELFF. CDR3 sequence (DNA): TGTGCCAGCAGGATACGGCAGAGCACCGGGGAGCTGTTTTTT.

In its sample, this clonotype was seen many times. The gene calls are TRBV7-9 and TRBJ2-5; TRBD1 is a possible D gene (5 bases). The germline V and J ends were trimmed by 3 bases and 6 bases, with 17 bases remaining between them. Germline loops: CDR1 SEHNR, CDR2 FQNEAQ (reference sequence). This CDR3 comprises 15 residues. The CDR3 here is CASSFPAGLKKTQYF. CDR3 DNA: TGTGCCAGCAGCTTCCCGGCAGGGCTAAAGAAGACCCAGTACTTC.

This clonotype was seen at least ten times. CDR3 nucleotides: TGTGCCAGCACCTCGGGGCGGGGGAACACTGAAGCTTTCTTT. Translating it yields CASTSGRGNTEAFF. V is TRBV12-3 or TRBV12-4 and J is TRBJ1-1; possibly TRBD1 for D (5 bases). V was cut by 7 bases and J by 1 base, with 13 bases left in between. There are 14 residues in the CDR3.

This clonotype was observed at least ten times. This chain uses TRBV2 with TRBJ2-2; 13 positions agree with TRBD2. Germline CDR1 reads SNHLY; CDR2 reads FYNNEI. This CDR3 contains 15 residues. V dropped 8 bases and J dropped 5; count of bases not matched to a gene: 5. The CDR3 nucleotides are TGTGCCAGCGGGGGACTAGCGGGATATACCGGGGAGCTGTTTTTT. Translated: CASGGLAGYTGELFF.

In this sample, this clonotype turned up a few times. V gene TRBV6-5 combines with J gene TRBJ1-6; 9 bases agree with TRBD1. The CDR3 has 16 residues. Looked up from germline, CDR1 is MNHEY and CDR2 is SVGAGI. Trimming removed 4 bases from V and 5 bases from J; junction bases left unmatched: 6. The DNA for the CDR3 is TGTGCCAGCAGTTCGACAGGGGGGCAAGATAATTCACCCCTCCACTTT. Translating it yields CASSSTGGQDNSPLHF.

Details on this clonotype: A read error may explain this, as a much larger clone is one base away. The chain couples TRBV5-1 to TRBJ1-1; possible D gene TRBD1, 6 bases. CDR1 and CDR2 from the germline V gene are SGHRS and YFSETQ. The CDR3 covers 14 residues. The CDR3 region has the DNA TGCTCCAGCAGCCCCCCAGGGGAAGGAACTGAAGCTTTCTTT. It encodes CSSSPPGEGTEAFF.

The table lists this clonotype with a few counts. V usage is TRBV28 and J usage is TRBJ1-3; no reliable D call. Trimming cost V 6 bases and J 4 bases, with 19 bases left between them. The CDR3 length is 16 residues. CDR1 is MDHEN, CDR2 SYDVKM, per germline. The CDR3, as DNA: TGTGCCAGCAGGGGGTACGACGGGCTCTGGGGAAACACCATATATTTT. Protein sequence: CASRGYDGLWGNTIYF.

This clonotype was seen once. CDR3 DNA: TGTGCCAGCAGTAGTGACAGGCTCTACGAGCAGTACTTC. Translated, it gives CASSSDRLYEQYF. This sequence joins TRBV12-3 or TRBV12-4 and TRBJ2-7, with TRBD1 as a possible D gene (6 bases). V was clipped by 5 bases and J by 3 bases, with 11 bases between them. The CDR3 has 13 amino acids.

This clonotype came up many times. The CDR3 region is CASSFRTGEGEQYF. CDR3 nucleotides: TGTGCCAGCAGTTTCCGGACAGGGGAGGGCGAGCAGTACTTC. The chain recombines TRBV28 with TRBJ2-7; 9 nucleotides agree with TRBD1. The junction had 6 bases not matched to a gene; V was cut back by 3 bases and J by 6 bases. CDR1 MDHEN and CDR2 SYDVKM come from the germline V gene. The CDR3 is 14 amino acids.

The sample holds many counts of this clonotype. The genes are TRBV28 and TRBJ2-2; 9 bases map to TRBD2. The CDR3 runs to 16 residues. Germline V lookup: CDR1 MDHEN, CDR2 SYDVKM. V dropped 6 bases and J dropped 0; count of bases not matched to a gene: 5. CDR3: CASSQASGANTGELFF. CDR3 sequence (DNA): TGTGCCAGCAGCCAAGCTAGCGGGGCGAACACCGGGGAGCTGTTTTTT.

This clonotype was counted ten times or more. The rearrangement links TRBV20-1 to TRBJ1-2; D uncertain. The CDR3 totals 11 residues. The germline CDR1 and CDR2 sequences are DFQATT and SNEGSKA (reference sequence). V dropped 1 base and J dropped 3 bases, with 3 bases sitting between them. The CDR3 loop reads CSARADYGYTF. Here the CDR3 DNA reads TGCAGTGCTAGAGCGGACTATGGCTACACCTTC.

This clonotype has a count of ten or more. The chain joins TRBV7-2 to TRBJ2-7; 7 nucleotides line up with TRBD2. CDR1 and CDR2 from the germline V gene are SGHTA and FQGNSA. The V gene end was trimmed by 1 base and the J gene end by 1 base; junction bases not matched to a gene: 4. The CDR3 extends over 15 amino acids. CDR3: CASSLGTRGSYEQYF. CDR3 in DNA: TGTGCCAGCAGCTTAGGGACTAGAGGGTCCTACGAGCAGTACTTC. The whole variable domain, remainder taken from reference TRBV7-2 and TRBJ2-7, is GAGVSQSPSNKVTEKGKDVELRCDPISGHTALYWYRQSLGQGLEFLIYFQGNSAPDKSGLPSDRFSAERTGGSVSTLTIQRTQQEDSAVYLCASSLGTRGSYEQYFGPGTRLTVT.

This clonotype was seen many times. The CDR3 DNA reads as TGTGCCAGCAGTCTTTACGGCGGGGATACCTACGAGCAGTACTTC. This codes for CASSLYGGDTYEQYF. The chain recombines TRBV6-1 with TRBJ2-7, with D possibly matching TRBD2 (6 bases). V was cut by 5 bases and J by 2 bases, with 16 bases left in between. Germline CDR1 reads MNHNS; CDR2 reads SASEGT. The length of the CDR3 is 15 residues.

Ten or more counts support this clonotype. In DNA, the CDR3 is TGTGCCAGCAGCTCACTAAAGGGGGGACAGGGAGACTACACCTTC. It codes for CASSSLKGGQGDYTF. The chain employs TRBV11-2 and TRBJ1-2; TRBD1 agrees at 9 bases. CDR3 length: 15 amino acids. Germline loops: CDR1 SGHAT, CDR2 FQNNGV. V gave up 4 bases and J gave up 10 bases; unmatched junction bases: 13.